A selection of T cell receptor beta chains follows, all from one sample in a study of OX40 agonist ivuxolimab in advanced cancers. Some clones are missing from TCRdb's copy, which holds only in-frame ones; the method was immunoSEQ multiplex PCR. The sample lists under 45,000 clones, less than 85% occurring once. The specimen was CD4+ or CD8+ T cells sorted from blood, collected in a trial of the OX40 agonist ivuxolimab. Receptors were obtained from an adult with an advanced solid tumor such as melanoma, head and neck, liver or kidney cancer. CDR3s include the opening cysteine and the closing phenylalanine or tryptophan. D genes are given only for firm matches. A row's size may be missing; if present it is once, few, many or a size class.

j_call,v_call,clone_size,d_call,cdr3_aa,cdr3_nt
TRBJ2-7,TRBV27,.,TRBD2,CASSSYLSGTYEQYF,TGTGCCAGCAGTTCCTACCTTAGCGGGACCTACGAGCAGTACTTC
TRBJ2-3,TRBV10-3,.,.,CAISGDNTQYF,TGTGCCATCAGTGGCGACAATACGCAGTATTTT
TRBJ1-2,TRBV2,.,.,CASSEAQPPLNYGYTF,TGTGCCAGCAGTGAAGCGCAGCCACCCCTTAACTATGGCTACACCTTC
TRBJ2-5,TRBV11-3,.,.,CASSPMTYKGETQYF,TGTGCCAGCAGCCCAATGACTTACAAAGGGGAGACCCAGTACTTC
TRBJ2-3,TRBV2,.,TRBD1,CASSETKRLQGVTQYF,TGTGCCAGCAGTGAAACCAAGAGGCTACAGGGGGTTACGCAGTATTTT
TRBJ1-2,TRBV6-5,.,.,CASSYATPGSRGGYTF,TGTGCCAGCAGTTATGCGACACCCGGATCCCGAGGGGGCTACACCTTC
TRBJ2-7,TRBV4-3,.,.,CASSQMRAGFPPYF,TGCGCCAGCAGCCAGATGCGGGCGGGGTTCCCGCCGTACTTC
TRBJ2-1,TRBV5-1,.,.,CASTVASEQFF,TGCGCCAGCACCGTAGCGAGTGAGCAGTTCTTC
TRBJ2-3,TRBV5-5,.,.,CASSLAAAGTDTQYF,TGTGCCAGCAGCTTGGCAGCGGCGGGCACAGATACGCAGTATTTT
TRBJ1-1,TRBV19,.,.,CASSTGRRNTEAFF,TGTGCCAGTAGTACGGGACGTAGGAACACTGAAGCTTTCTTT
TRBJ1-1,TRBV5-4,.,.,CASSRTDMNTEAFF,TGTGCCAGCAGCAGGACGGATATGAACACTGAAGCTTTCTTT
TRBJ1-4,TRBV4-3,few,.,CASSQAEGRTPNEKLFF,TGCGCCAGCAGCCAAGCAGAGGGACGGACGCCTAATGAAAAACTGTTTTTT
TRBJ2-7,TRBV7-9,.,.,CASSNGERTYSYEQYF,TGTGCCAGCAGCAACGGGGAGAGGACATACTCCTACGAGCAGTACTTC
TRBJ2-7,TRBV5-1,.,.,CASSLAGTKAPEQYF,TGCGCCAGCAGCTTGGCAGGGACGAAGGCGCCCGAGCAGTACTTC
TRBJ2-7,TRBV19,once,.,CASSIQDVSYEQYF,TGTGCCAGTAGTATCCAGGACGTATCCTACGAGCAGTACTTC
TRBJ1-1,TRBV9,few,.,CDSQNTEAFF,TGCGACAGTCAGAACACTGAAGCTTTCTTT
TRBJ2-4,TRBV7-2,once,.,CASSPQGQGAKNIQYF,TGTGCCAGCAGCCCCCAGGGGCAGGGGGCCAAAAACATTCAGTACTTC
TRBJ2-3,TRBV27,.,.,CASSSMALSTDTQYF,TGTGCCAGCAGTTCAATGGCACTTAGCACAGATACGCAGTATTTT
TRBJ2-7,TRBV5-1,.,.,CASSLVSRFSDEQYF,TGCGCCAGCAGCTTGGTTTCCAGGTTCTCCGACGAGCAGTACTTC
TRBJ2-5,TRBV11-3,.,.,CASSLRAGAQETQYF,TGTGCCAGCAGCTTAAGGGCGGGGGCCCAAGAGACCCAGTACTTC
TRBJ2-1,TRBV7-2,.,TRBD2,CASSPSGFTYNEQFF,TGTGCCAGCAGCCCTAGCGGGTTTACCTACAATGAGCAGTTCTTC
TRBJ2-7,TRBV12-5,once,.,CASGLASHEQYF,TGTGCTAGTGGTTTGGCCAGCCACGAGCAGTACTTC
TRBJ2-7,TRBV28,.,.,CASSPYRDEQYF,TGTGCCAGCAGTCCATACAGAGACGAGCAGTACTTC
TRBJ2-5,TRBV7-3,.,TRBD2,CASSLGTSGSETQYF,TGTGCCAGCAGCTTAGGGACTAGCGGGAGTGAGACCCAGTACTTC
TRBJ2-7,TRBV9,.,.,CASSVGLATYEQYF,TGTGCCAGCAGCGTAGGGCTCGCGACATACGAGCAGTACTTC
TRBJ1-2,TRBV4-3,.,.,CASSRGQHNYGYTF,TGCGCCAGCAGCCGCGGACAGCACAACTATGGCTACACCTTC
TRBJ2-7,TRBV6-1,.,.,CASLRVESYEQYF,TGTGCCTCCCTACGTGTGGAATCCTACGAGCAGTACTTC
TRBJ2-3,TRBV20-1,few,.,CSAASTDTQYF,TGCAGTGCGGCTAGCACAGATACGCAGTATTTT
TRBJ1-2,TRBV6-1,once,.,CASSETGKFNYGYTF,TGTGCCAGCAGTGAAACAGGAAAGTTCAACTATGGCTACACCTTC
TRBJ2-7,TRBV9,.,TRBD1,CASSVAIGTEYEQYF,TGTGCCAGCAGCGTAGCTATCGGGACAGAGTACGAGCAGTACTTC
TRBJ2-3,TRBV7-2,.,.,CASSPDRVADTDTQYF,TGTGCCAGCAGCCCCGACAGGGTAGCGGACACAGATACGCAGTATTTT
TRBJ1-1,TRBV6-1,.,TRBD1,CASYKTGGVTEAFF,TGTGCCAGTTATAAGACAGGGGGAGTCACTGAAGCTTTCTTT
TRBJ1-6,TRBV4-1,.,TRBD1,CASSQPSGQDISPLHF,TGCGCCAGCAGCCAACCGTCGGGACAGGATATTTCACCCCTCCACTTT
TRBJ1-6,TRBV5-1,.,.,CASSLVDRRDNSPLHF,TGCGCCAGCAGCCTTGTAGACAGGCGGGATAATTCACCCCTCCACTTT
TRBJ1-4,TRBV28,.,.,CASKTQKGSNEKLFF,TGTGCCAGCAAAACTCAAAAGGGCAGCAATGAAAAACTGTTTTTT
TRBJ2-3,TRBV28,.,.,CASSFGGGDTQYF,TGTGCCAGCAGTTTTGGTGGCGGCGATACGCAGTATTTT
TRBJ1-6,TRBV7-2,.,TRBD1,CASRSGPRTGTSPLHF,TGTGCCAGCAGGTCAGGCCCCCGGACAGGGACTTCACCCCTCCACTTT
TRBJ2-5,TRBV2,.,.,CASRRQETQYF,TGTGCCAGCCGCCGGCAAGAGACCCAGTACTTC
TRBJ2-2,TRBV5-1,.,TRBD2,CASSIAGVGTGELFF,TGCGCCAGCAGCATAGCGGGAGTGGGGACCGGGGAGCTGTTTTTT
TRBJ2-7,TRBV7-2,.,.,CASSLGLLGGGEQYF,TGTGCCAGCAGCCTTGGGTTGCTCGGGGGCGGCGAGCAGTACTTC
TRBJ2-5,TRBV11-2,once,TRBD2,CASSLGGLAEETQYF,TGTGCCAGCAGCTTAGGTGGACTAGCGGAAGAGACCCAGTACTTC
TRBJ1-1,TRBV7-2,.,.,CASSSFGVRNTEAFF,TGTGCCAGCAGCTCTTTCGGCGTCAGGAACACTGAAGCTTTCTTT
TRBJ1-1,TRBV5-5,.,.,CASSHSTWIEAFF,TGTGCCAGCAGTCATTCGACGTGGATTGAAGCTTTCTTT
TRBJ2-2,TRBV5-4,.,TRBD2,CASSLGGTSYTGELFF,TGTGCCAGCAGCTTGGGCGGGACTAGCTACACCGGGGAGCTGTTTTTT
TRBJ1-5,TRBV11-3,.,.,CASTTDGQPQHF,TGTGCCAGCACGACCGATGGTCAGCCCCAGCATTTT
TRBJ2-1,TRBV11-2,.,.,CASRQSGRGSSYNEQFF,TGTGCCAGCAGACAATCGGGAAGGGGCAGCTCCTACAATGAGCAGTTCTTC
TRBJ2-7,TRBV11-3,.,.,CASSPPGSGEQYF,TGTGCCAGCAGCCCCCCAGGGTCGGGCGAGCAGTACTTC
TRBJ1-6,TRBV27,medium-sized,.,CASSLSPLGEFNSPLHF,TGTGCCAGCAGTTTATCGCCTCTGGGGGAATTCAATTCACCCCTCCACTTT
TRBJ1-5,TRBV10-3,.,.,CAISESRDMGQPQHF,TGTGCCATCAGTGAGTCTCGGGACATGGGCCAGCCCCAGCATTTT
TRBJ2-5,TRBV7-2,.,.,CASSSRTTSKETQYF,TGTGCCAGCAGCTCCCGGACTACCTCGAAAGAGACCCAGTACTTC
TRBJ1-1,TRBV10-1,.,.,CATGRTNTEAFF,TGCGCCACCGGACGGACGAACACTGAAGCTTTCTTT
TRBJ1-1,TRBV19,.,.,CASSIRPSNAEAFF,TGTGCCAGTAGTATAAGACCCTCGAACGCTGAAGCTTTCTTT
TRBJ1-1,TRBV9,.,.,CASSPEGGAAFF,TGTGCCAGCAGCCCGGAGGGGGGGGCAGCTTTCTTT
TRBJ1-5,TRBV6-1,once,.,CASSGGGGRYKGNQPQHF,TGTGCCAGCAGTGGAGGTGGTGGCAGGTACAAAGGCAATCAGCCCCAGCATTTT
TRBJ1-1,TRBV7-2,.,.,CASSASFMNTEAFF,TGTGCCAGCAGCGCTAGTTTCATGAACACTGAAGCTTTCTTT
TRBJ2-7,TRBV11-1,.,.,CASSVRAAGGHEQYF,TGTGCCAGCAGCGTTAGGGCAGCAGGGGGGCACGAGCAGTACTTC
TRBJ2-7,TRBV9,.,.,CASSVDVAALSNEQYF,TGTGCCAGCAGCGTAGATGTAGCGGCCCTTAGTAACGAGCAGTACTTC
TRBJ1-2,TRBV10-1,once,.,CASSDRRGATTSFYGYTF,TGCGCCAGCAGTGACAGGAGAGGAGCCACTACTTCTTTTTATGGCTACACCTTC
TRBJ2-1,TRBV7-9,.,.,CASSLGQNNEQFF,TGTGCCAGCAGCTTGGGGCAGAACAATGAGCAGTTCTTC